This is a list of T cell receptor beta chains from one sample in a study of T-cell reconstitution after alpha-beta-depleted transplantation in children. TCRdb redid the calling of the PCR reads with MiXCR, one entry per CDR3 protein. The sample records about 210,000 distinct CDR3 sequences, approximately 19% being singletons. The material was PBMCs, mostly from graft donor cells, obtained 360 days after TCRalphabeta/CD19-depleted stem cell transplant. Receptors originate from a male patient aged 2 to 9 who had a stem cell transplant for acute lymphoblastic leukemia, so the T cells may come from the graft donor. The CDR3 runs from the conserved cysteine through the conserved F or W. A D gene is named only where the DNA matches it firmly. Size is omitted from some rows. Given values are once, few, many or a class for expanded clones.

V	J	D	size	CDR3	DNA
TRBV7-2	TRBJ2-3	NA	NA	CASSLIASTDTQYF	TGTGCCAGCAGCTTAATCGCCAGCACAGATACGCAGTATTTT
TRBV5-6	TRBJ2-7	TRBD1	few	CASSLWGDRFRYEQYF	TGTGCCAGCAGCTTGTGGGGGGACAGGTTCAGGTACGAGCAGTACTTC
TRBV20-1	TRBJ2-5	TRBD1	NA	CSARDDNRGQETQYF	TGCAGTGCTAGAGATGATAACAGGGGTCAAGAGACCCAGTACTTC
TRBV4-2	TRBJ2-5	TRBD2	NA	CASSVRVAGDGETQYF	TGTGCCAGCAGCGTTAGGGTAGCGGGGGATGGGGAGACCCAGTACTTC
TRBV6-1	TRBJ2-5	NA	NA	CATTKYREETQYF	TGTGCCACCACCAAATACAGGGAAGAGACCCAGTACTTC
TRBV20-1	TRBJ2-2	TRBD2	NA	CSAWTSGGTGELFF	TGCAGTGCTTGGACTAGCGGGGGTACCGGGGAGCTGTTTTTT
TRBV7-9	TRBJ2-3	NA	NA	CASSFPTDTQYF	TGTGCCAGCAGCTTCCCGACAGATACGCAGTATTTT
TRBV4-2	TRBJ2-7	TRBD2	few	CASSHLASGGTYEQYF	TGTGCCAGCAGCCATCTGGCTAGCGGGGGCACCTACGAGCAGTACTTC
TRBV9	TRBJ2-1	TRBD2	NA	CASSVNLAGSSYNEQFF	TGTGCCAGCAGCGTAAACTTAGCGGGGAGCTCCTACAATGAGCAGTTCTTC
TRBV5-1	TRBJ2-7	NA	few	CASSLGLRTDYEQYF	TGCGCCAGCAGCTTGGGGCTTCGGACAGATTACGAGCAGTACTTC
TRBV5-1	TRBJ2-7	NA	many	CASSLTAGQTYEQYF	TGCGCCAGCAGCTTGACGGCTGGTCAGACCTACGAGCAGTACTTC
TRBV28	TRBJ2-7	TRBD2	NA	CASSVSGRTYEQYF	TGTGCCAGCAGTGTCAGCGGGAGAACCTACGAGCAGTACTTC
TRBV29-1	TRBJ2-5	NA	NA	CSVDLRGEETQYF	TGCAGCGTCGACCTGAGGGGGGAAGAGACCCAGTACTTC
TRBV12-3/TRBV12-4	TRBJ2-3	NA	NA	CASSWGLTDTQYF	TGTGCCAGCAGTTGGGGACTCACAGATACGCAGTATTTT
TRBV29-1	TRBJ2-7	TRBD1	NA	CSVPGQGAYEQYF	TGCAGCGTCCCGGGACAGGGGGCCTACGAGCAGTACTTC
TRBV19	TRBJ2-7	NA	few	CASSIGGRSYEQYF	TGTGCCAGTAGTATCGGGGGACGCTCCTACGAGCAGTACTTC
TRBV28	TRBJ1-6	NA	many	CAVQGFVGSPLHF	TGTGCCGTCCAGGGATTCGTAGGATCACCCCTCCACTTT
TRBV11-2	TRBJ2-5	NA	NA	CASSLDIATFLGAGDETQYF	TGTGCCAGCAGCTTAGACATCGCAACCTTCTTGGGGGCAGGAGATGAGACCCAGTACTTC
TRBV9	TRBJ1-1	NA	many	CASSVVGMRGTEAFF	TGTGCCAGCAGCGTAGTTGGCATGCGTGGCACTGAAGCTTTCTTT
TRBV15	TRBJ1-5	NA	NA	CATSRDGGGNQPQHF	TGTGCCACCAGCAGAGATGGGGGGGGCAATCAGCCCCAGCATTTT
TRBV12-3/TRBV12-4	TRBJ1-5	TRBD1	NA	CASSPPGQGAPQHF	TGTGCCAGCAGTCCTCCGGGACAGGGCGCGCCCCAGCATTTT
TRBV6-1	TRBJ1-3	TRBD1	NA	CASSVGQGRNTIYF	TGTGCCAGCAGTGTGGGACAGGGGAGAAACACCATATATTTT
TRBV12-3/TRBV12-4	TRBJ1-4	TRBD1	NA	CASRQQGAEEKLFF	TGTGCCAGCAGACAACAGGGGGCAGAGGAAAAACTGTTTTTT
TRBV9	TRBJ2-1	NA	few	CASSVGESITMRIVF	TGTGCCAGCAGCGTTGGGGAATCAATTACAATGAGGATTGTCTTC
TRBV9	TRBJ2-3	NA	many	CASSVGTGDTDTQYF	TGTGCCAGCAGCGTAGGGACGGGGGACACAGATACGCAGTATTTT
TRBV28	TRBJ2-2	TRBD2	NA	CASSRLAGSTGELFF	TGTGCCAGCAGTCGACTAGCGGGGAGCACCGGGGAGCTGTTTTTT
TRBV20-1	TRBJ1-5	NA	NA	CSARVMGANSNQPQHF	TGCAGTGCTAGAGTGATGGGGGCAAATAGCAATCAGCCCCAGCATTTT
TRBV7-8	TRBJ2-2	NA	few	CASSPPGRGFLSGELFF	TGTGCCAGCAGCCCGCCGGGCCGAGGGTTTCTCTCCGGGGAGCTGTTTTTT
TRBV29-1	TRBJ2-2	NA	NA	CSAPRGNTGELFF	TGCAGCGCCCCCAGGGGGAACACCGGGGAGCTGTTTTTT
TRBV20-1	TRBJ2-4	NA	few	CSAPAGAKNIQYF	TGCAGTGCCCCCGCGGGGGCCAAAAACATTCAGTACTTC
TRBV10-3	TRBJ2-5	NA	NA	CAISEDRRETQYF	TGTGCCATCAGTGAGGACAGGCGAGAGACCCAGTACTTC
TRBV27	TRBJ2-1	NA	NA	CASARLGGEQFF	TGTGCCAGCGCTAGGTTAGGGGGTGAGCAGTTCTTC
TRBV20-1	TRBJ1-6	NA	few	CSATGPMGSPLHF	TGCAGTGCTACCGGCCCGATGGGTTCACCCCTCCACTTT
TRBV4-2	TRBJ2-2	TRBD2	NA	CASSQDMSGGLTGELFF	TGTGCCAGCAGCCAAGATATGAGCGGGGGGTTAACCGGGGAGCTGTTTTTT
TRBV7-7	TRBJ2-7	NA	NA	CASSLGDNDSYEQYF	TGTGCTAGCAGCTTGGGGGACAACGACTCCTACGAGCAGTACTTC
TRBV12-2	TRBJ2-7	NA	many	CASRFGLAGGSIYEQYF	TGTGCAAGTCGCTTTGGGCTAGCGGGAGGGAGCATCTACGAGCAGTACTTC
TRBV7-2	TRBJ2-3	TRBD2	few	CASSSQAGRASTDTQYF	TGTGCCAGCAGCTCTCAAGCGGGGAGGGCAAGCACAGATACGCAGTATTTT
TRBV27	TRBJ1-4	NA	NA	CASSFRVNEKLFF	TGTGCCAGCAGTTTCCGGGTTAATGAAAAACTGTTTTTT
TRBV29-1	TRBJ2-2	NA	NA	CSVEEGVITGELFF	TGCAGCGTTGAAGAGGGAGTTATCACCGGGGAGCTGTTTTTT